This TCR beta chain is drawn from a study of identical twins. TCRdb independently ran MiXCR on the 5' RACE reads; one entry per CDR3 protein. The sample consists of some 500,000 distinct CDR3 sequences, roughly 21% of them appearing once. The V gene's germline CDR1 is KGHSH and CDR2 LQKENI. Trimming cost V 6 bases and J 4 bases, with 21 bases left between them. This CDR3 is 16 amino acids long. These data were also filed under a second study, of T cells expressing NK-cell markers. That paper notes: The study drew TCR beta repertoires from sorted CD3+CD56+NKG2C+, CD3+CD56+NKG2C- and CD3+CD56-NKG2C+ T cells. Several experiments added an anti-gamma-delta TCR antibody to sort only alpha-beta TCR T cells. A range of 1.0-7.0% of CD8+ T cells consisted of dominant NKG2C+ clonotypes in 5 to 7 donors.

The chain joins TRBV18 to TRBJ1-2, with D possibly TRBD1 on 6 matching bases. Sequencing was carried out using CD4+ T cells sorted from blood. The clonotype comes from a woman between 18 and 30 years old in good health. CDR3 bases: TGTGCCAGCTCCCCCAGCCAACAGGGATGGAGCTATGGCTACACCTTC. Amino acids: CASSPSQQGWSYGYTF.